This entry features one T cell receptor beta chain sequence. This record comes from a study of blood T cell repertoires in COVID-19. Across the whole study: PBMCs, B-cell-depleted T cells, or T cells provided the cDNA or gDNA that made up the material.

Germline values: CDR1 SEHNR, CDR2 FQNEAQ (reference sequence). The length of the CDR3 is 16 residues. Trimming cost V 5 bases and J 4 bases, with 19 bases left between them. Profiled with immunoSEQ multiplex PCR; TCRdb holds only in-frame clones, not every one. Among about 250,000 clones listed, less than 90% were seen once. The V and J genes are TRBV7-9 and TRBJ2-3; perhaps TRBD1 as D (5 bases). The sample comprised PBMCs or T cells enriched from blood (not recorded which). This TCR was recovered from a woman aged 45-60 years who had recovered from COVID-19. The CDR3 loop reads CASSPEPSGSPDTQYF. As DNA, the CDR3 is TGTGCCAGCAGCCCAGAACCATCAGGGTCCCCAGATACGCAGTATTTT.